This entry lists 10 T cell receptor beta chains sequenced from one sample in a study of cytotoxic CD8 clonotypes in ibrutinib-treated CLL. Measured with immunoSEQ multiplex PCR; TCRdb has only the in-frame clones, and not every one. The sample carries 200,000 or so clones, approximately 75% recorded once. This sample comprised PBMCs, obtained after 12 months of ibrutinib treatment. The receptor set was obtained from a human donor with chronic lymphocytic leukemia.

The genes are TRBV5-4 and TRBJ2-5; D unclear. Between the trimmed V and J ends, which lost 1 base and 1 base, there was a span of 11 bases. The CDR3 runs 15 residues. CDR1 and CDR2 (germline): SGHNT, YYREEE (reference sequence). CDR3 sequence: CASSLLSRPQETQYF. The DNA for the CDR3 is TGTGCCAGCAGCTTGTTATCGCGTCCCCAAGAGACCCAGTACTTC.

The chain is built from TRBV4-1 and TRBJ2-7; 7 bases are a match to TRBD1. Germline V gene lookup returns CDR1 MGHRA and CDR2 YSYEKL. This CDR3 has 15 residues. V lost 2 bases, J lost 3 bases, and 7 bases stayed unmatched. The CDR3 DNA reads as TGCGCCAGCAGCCAAAACAACAGGGGCGACTACGAGCAGTACTTC. This encodes CASSQNNRGDYEQYF.

This clone has just one count. The chain employs TRBV10-3 and TRBJ2-3; perhaps TRBD1 as D (6 bases). Germline V gives CDR1 ENHRY, CDR2 SYGVKD. The CDR3 is 17 amino acids. Trimming left V 2 bases short and J 0 bases short, with 15 bases between. The CDR3 protein is CAISEARGTISTDTQYF. CDR3 nucleotide sequence: TGTGCCATCAGTGAGGCAAGGGGGACAATCAGCACAGATACGCAGTATTTT.

The chain joins TRBV27 to TRBJ2-7, with D uncertain. CDR1 MNHEY and CDR2 SMNVEV come from the germline V gene (reference sequence). V was cut by 2 bases and J by 3 bases, with 11 bases left in between. The CDR3 contains 14 residues. The CDR3 DNA reads TGTGCCAGCAGTTTAGAAAGGGATCTCTACGAGCAGTACTTC. Its translation: CASSLERDLYEQYF.

The rearrangement uses TRBV4-1 and TRBJ1-1, with 7 bases identical to TRBD1. Trimming at V came to 3 bases and at J to 7 bases, leaving 2 bases not matched to a gene. CDR1 is MGHRA and CDR2 is YSYEKL in the germline V gene. This CDR3 comprises 12 residues. CDR3 DNA sequence: TGCGCCAGCAGCCAGGACAGGTTTGAAGCTTTCTTT. Protein: CASSQDRFEAFF.

This clone was counted between two and nine times. This sample also contains other DNA sequences that code for the same CDR3. This chain connects TRBV5-1 to TRBJ2-3; D is possibly TRBD1 (6 bases). V was cut by 4 bases and J by 2 bases, with 11 bases left in between. The germline CDR1 and CDR2 sequences are SGHRS and YFSETQ. The CDR3 extends over 14 amino acids. The CDR3 loop is CASSPGQSTDTQYF. The DNA of the CDR3 is TGCGCCAGCAGCCCCGGACAGTCCACAGATACGCAGTATTTT.

The V gene is TRBV18, the J gene TRBJ2-7, with a weak D call TRBD1 (6 bases). V lost 2 bases, J lost 2 bases, and 10 bases lay in between. The germline CDR1 and CDR2 sequences are KGHSH and LQKENI. The CDR3 is made up of 14 amino acids. CDR3 coding DNA: TGTGCCAGCTCACCAGACAGGTCTACCTACGAGCAGTACTTC. It translates to CASSPDRSTYEQYF. The variable domain in full, completed from reference TRBV18 and TRBJ2-7, reads NAGVMQNPRHLVRRRGQEARLRCSPMKGHSHVYWYRQLPEEGLKFMVYLQKENIIDESGMPKERFSAEFPKEGPSILRIQQVVRGDSAAYFCASSPDRSTYEQYFGPGTRLTVT.

This clone was counted between two and nine times. The rearrangement joins TRBV2 to TRBJ2-1, with D possibly being TRBD1 or TRBD2 (5 bases each). V lost 3 bases to trimming and J lost 5 bases, with 14 bases between them. Looked up from germline, CDR1 is SNHLY and CDR2 is FYNNEI. This CDR3 is built from 15 residues. Here the CDR3 DNA reads TGTGCCAGCAGTGACTCCAGGGCCGGGGACAATGAGCAGTTCTTC. Its protein product is CASSDSRAGDNEQFF.

Only one count was recorded for this clone. Here the CDR3 reads CASSPDPNTEAFF. DNA of the CDR3: TGTGCCAGCAGCCCCGACCCGAACACTGAAGCTTTCTTT. The chain employs TRBV7-3 and TRBJ1-1, with no clear D. Trimming stripped 5 bases from V and 1 base from J, with 8 bases between. The CDR3 extends over 13 amino acids. The germline V gene has CDR1 SGHTA and CDR2 FQGTGA. The full variable domain, in which reference TRBV7-3 and TRBJ1-1 provide the parts outside the CDR3, is GAGVSQTPSNKVTEKGKYVELRCDPISGHTALYWYRQSLGQGPEFLIYFQGTGAADDSGLPNDRFFAVRPEGSVSTLKIQRTERGDSAVYLCASSPDPNTEAFFGQGTRLTVV.

This chain joins TRBV5-4 and TRBJ1-1; D is perhaps TRBD1 (5 bases). Trimming stripped 2 bases from V and 4 bases from J, with 12 bases between. The CDR3 loop spans 14 amino acids. Germline CDR1 and CDR2: SGHNT and YYREEE (reference sequence). CDR3 sequence reads: CASSFWGRPTEAFF. In DNA form, the CDR3 reads TGTGCCAGCAGCTTCTGGGGCAGGCCCACTGAAGCTTTCTTT.